These T cell receptor beta chains were read from a single sample in a study of blood T cell repertoires in COVID-19. Sequencing was performed with immunoSEQ multiplex PCR; in TCRdb, only in-frame clones are kept and a portion is missing. The sample lists fewer than 80,000 clones; over 70% were seen once. The sample was peripheral blood. These receptors all come from a man between 60 and 75 years old with acute or convalescent COVID-19. CDR3s include the opening cysteine and the closing phenylalanine or tryptophan. The D gene is left open where the match is weak. Size is omitted from some rows. Given values are once, few, many or a class for expanded clones.

abundance	v_gene	j_gene	d_gene	CDR3aa	CDR3nt
NA	TRBV2	TRBJ2-7	NA	CASSELRGTYEQYF	TGTGCCAGCAGTGAATTGAGGGGGACCTACGAGCAGTACTTC
many	TRBV10-1	TRBJ2-7	NA	CASRGATDEQYF	TGCGCCAGCAGGGGGGCTACGGACGAGCAGTACTTC
NA	TRBV6-5	TRBJ1-2	TRBD1	CAIGTGKYNYGYTF	TGTGCCATAGGGACAGGGAAGTATAACTATGGCTACACCTTC
NA	TRBV28	TRBJ2-2	NA	CASSLGGGNTGELFF	TGTGCCAGCAGTTTAGGGGGCGGGAACACCGGGGAGCTGTTTTTT
once	TRBV28	TRBJ2-3	TRBD2	CASSGLAGTGDTQYF	TGTGCCAGCAGCGGACTAGCGGGAACTGGGGATACGCAGTATTTT
NA	TRBV5-1	TRBJ2-5	TRBD2	CASSLAPSGNQETQYF	TGCGCCAGCAGCTTGGCGCCTAGCGGTAACCAAGAGACCCAGTACTTC
NA	TRBV30	TRBJ2-7	NA	CAWSVGSGSYEQYF	TGTGCCTGGAGTGTAGGCAGCGGATCCTACGAGCAGTACTTC
NA	TRBV11-2	TRBJ1-1	NA	CASSRLREGTEAFF	TGTGCCAGCAGCCGATTAAGGGAGGGCACTGAAGCTTTCTTT
NA	TRBV7-2	TRBJ2-1	NA	CASSLYRDHNEQFF	TGTGCCAGCAGCTTATATCGGGATCACAATGAGCAGTTCTTC
NA	TRBV24-1	TRBJ2-7	TRBD1	CATSDPRTGNEQYF	TGTGCCACCAGTGATCCACGGACAGGCAACGAGCAGTACTTC
few	TRBV7-9	TRBJ1-2	TRBD1	CASSDRAWGYTF	TGTGCCAGCAGCGACAGGGCGTGGGGCTACACCTTC
NA	TRBV12-3/TRBV12-4	TRBJ2-5	NA	CASKRQQETQYF	TGTGCCAGCAAACGACAACAAGAGACCCAGTACTTC
NA	TRBV12-3/TRBV12-4	TRBJ1-2	NA	CASGSLDGYGYTF	TGTGCCAGCGGGAGTTTAGATGGATATGGCTACACCTTC
few	TRBV7-9	TRBJ2-7	NA	CASSLRDIAYEQYF	TGTGCCAGCAGCTTACGGGACATAGCCTACGAGCAGTACTTC
NA	TRBV5-4	TRBJ2-1	NA	CASSLSTSRGNEQFF	TGTGCCAGCAGCTTGAGTACCTCACGGGGCAATGAGCAGTTCTTC
NA	TRBV2	TRBJ2-7	TRBD1	CASSTQGGEQYF	TGTGCCAGCAGTACACAGGGGGGCGAGCAGTACTTC
NA	TRBV24-1	TRBJ2-3	NA	CATSDLQGGGMTDTQYF	TGTGCCACCAGTGATTTGCAGGGGGGCGGGATGACAGATACGCAGTATTTT
NA	TRBV9	TRBJ2-2	TRBD2	CASSVETGGWNTGELFF	TGTGCCAGCAGCGTAGAGACGGGGGGGTGGAACACCGGGGAGCTGTTTTTT
NA	TRBV5-1	TRBJ2-3	TRBD2	CASRPSSGGTDTQYF	TGCGCCAGCAGACCGTCTAGCGGAGGCACAGATACGCAGTATTTT
NA	TRBV19	TRBJ2-7	NA	CASSPRLSSYEQYF	TGTGCCAGTAGTCCGAGACTTAGCTCCTACGAGCAGTACTTC
NA	TRBV5-1	TRBJ2-7	NA	CASSLDGTLFYEQYF	TGCGCCAGCAGCTTGGACGGGACACTCTTTTACGAGCAGTACTTC
NA	TRBV5-5	TRBJ2-7	TRBD1	CASSLLGQGYEQYF	TGTGCCAGCAGCTTGCTGGGACAGGGCTACGAGCAGTACTTC
NA	TRBV28	TRBJ1-2	TRBD1	CASSSPDRGGVDGYTF	TGTGCCAGCAGTTCCCCGGACAGGGGAGGTGTAGATGGCTACACCTTC
NA	TRBV4-1	TRBJ2-1	NA	CASSQEGTAGGEQFF	TGCGCCAGCAGCCAAGAAGGGACCGCCGGGGGTGAGCAGTTCTTC
NA	TRBV20-1	TRBJ2-1	NA	CSAAAGQEQFF	TGCAGTGCTGCCGCAGGTCAGGAGCAGTTCTTC
NA	TRBV5-1	TRBJ2-3	TRBD2	CASRGVGDTQYF	TGCGCCAGCCGGGGGGTCGGTGATACGCAGTATTTT
NA	TRBV27	TRBJ1-6	NA	CASSFTGLSPLHF	TGTGCCAGCAGTTTTACAGGTCTCTCACCCCTCCACTTT
NA	TRBV9	TRBJ2-1	TRBD2	CASSSGLAVSYNEQFF	TGTGCCAGCAGCTCGGGACTAGCGGTCTCCTACAATGAGCAGTTCTTC
NA	TRBV28	TRBJ2-1	TRBD2	CASSSPGLAWPYNEQFF	TGTGCCAGCAGTTCTCCAGGACTAGCTTGGCCCTACAATGAGCAGTTCTTC
NA	TRBV2	TRBJ1-5	TRBD1	CASRLDRGGGNQPQHF	TGTGCCAGCAGGCTGGACAGGGGCGGCGGCAATCAGCCCCAGCATTTT
NA	TRBV24-1	TRBJ1-2	TRBD1	CATSDSWDRATVYGYTF	TGTGCCACCAGTGATTCCTGGGACAGGGCGACGGTCTATGGCTACACCTTC
NA	TRBV12-5	TRBJ2-5	NA	CASGLLVDIGPQETQYF	TGTGCTAGTGGTTTGCTCGTTGACATTGGCCCCCAAGAGACCCAGTACTTC
NA	TRBV3-1/TRBV3-2	TRBJ2-1	TRBD2	CASSPDASGSYNEQFF	TGTGCCAGCAGCCCCGATGCTAGCGGGAGCTACAATGAGCAGTTCTTC
NA	TRBV4-1	TRBJ2-2	TRBD2	CASSQGRLAGTLGGELFF	TGCGCCAGCAGCCAAGGTCGACTAGCGGGGACTTTAGGCGGGGAGCTGTTTTTT
NA	TRBV19	TRBJ1-1	NA	CASSPGGGRMEAFF	TGTGCCAGTAGCCCGGGGGGGGGCAGGATGGAAGCTTTCTTT
once	TRBV7-9	TRBJ2-5	NA	CASGGPKGETQYF	TGTGCCAGCGGAGGCCCGAAAGGAGAGACCCAGTACTTC
many	TRBV5-1	TRBJ2-3	TRBD1	CASSLGTGGKMDTQYF	TGCGCCAGCAGCTTGGGGACAGGGGGTAAAATGGATACGCAGTATTTT